The subject of this entry is one T cell receptor beta chain. Its antigen remains unidentified. Other DNA sequences in this sample translate to the same CDR3. These data belong to a study of CD8+ T cells in alopecia areata. Study-wide results and caveats: Patients showed less clear TCR sequence sharing than mice, possibly partly because of HLA diversity. Persistence in scalp and blood during tofacitinib was observed for many expanded lesional clones. Scalp sample data also include resident alphabeta T cells from normal skin.

Investigators isolated RNA and reverse transcribed it into cDNA to act as the sequencing template. Libraries were prepared by immunoSEQ multiplex PCR; TCRdb keeps only in-frame clonotypes and omits some of them. The sample includes around 150,000 clones, about 71% of them seen just once. The germline CDR1 and CDR2 sequences are SQVTM and ANQGSEA. The CDR3 is made up of 11 amino acids. V shed 7 bases, J shed 4 bases, and the junction held 3 bases outside the gene matches. Treatment given: oral pan-JAK inhibitor, 5-10 mg twice daily. The source of this sequence is a human donor with alopecia areata. The source was CD4+ T cells sorted from blood, collected at week 4, from a patient treated with tofacitinib. The chain uses TRBV29-1 and TRBJ1-2, with 7 nucleotides matching TRBD1. CDR3 nucleotides: TGCAGCGCAGGGGGTGGCTATGGCTACACCTTC. Its protein is CSAGGGYGYTF.